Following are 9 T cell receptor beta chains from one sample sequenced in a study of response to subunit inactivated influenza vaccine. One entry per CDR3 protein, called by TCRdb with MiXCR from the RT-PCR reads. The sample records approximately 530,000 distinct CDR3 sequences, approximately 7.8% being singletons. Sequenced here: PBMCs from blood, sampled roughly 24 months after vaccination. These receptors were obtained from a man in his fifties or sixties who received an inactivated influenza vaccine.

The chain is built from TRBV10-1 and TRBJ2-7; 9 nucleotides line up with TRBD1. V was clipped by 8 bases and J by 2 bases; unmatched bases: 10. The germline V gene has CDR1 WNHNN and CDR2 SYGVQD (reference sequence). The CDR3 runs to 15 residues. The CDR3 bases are TGCGCCAGCGGGGCCTTGGACAGGGGACCCTACGAGCAGTACTTC. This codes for CASGALDRGPYEQYF.

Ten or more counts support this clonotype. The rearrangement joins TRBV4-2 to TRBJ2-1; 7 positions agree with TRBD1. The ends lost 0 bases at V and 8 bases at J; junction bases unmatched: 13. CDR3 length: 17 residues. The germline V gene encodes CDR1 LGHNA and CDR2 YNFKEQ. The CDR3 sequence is CASSQEQGFSQADEQFF. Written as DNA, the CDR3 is TGTGCCAGCAGCCAAGAACAGGGGTTTTCCCAAGCGGATGAGCAGTTCTTC.

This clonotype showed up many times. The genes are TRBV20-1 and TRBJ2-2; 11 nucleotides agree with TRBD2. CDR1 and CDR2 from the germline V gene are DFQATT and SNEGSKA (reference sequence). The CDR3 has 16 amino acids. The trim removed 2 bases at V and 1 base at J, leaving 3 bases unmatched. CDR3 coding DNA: TGCAGTGCTAGACGTACTAGCGGGGGGAACACCGGGGAGCTGTTTTTT. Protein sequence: CSARRTSGGNTGELFF.

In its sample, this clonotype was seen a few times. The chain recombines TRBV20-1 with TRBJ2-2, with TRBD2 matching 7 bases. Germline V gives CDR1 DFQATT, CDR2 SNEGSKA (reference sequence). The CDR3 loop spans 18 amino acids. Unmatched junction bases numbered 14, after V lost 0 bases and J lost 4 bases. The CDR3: CSARDLKAGYRGTGELFF. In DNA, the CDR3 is TGCAGTGCTAGAGATCTAAAAGCGGGATATCGCGGCACCGGGGAGCTGTTTTTT.

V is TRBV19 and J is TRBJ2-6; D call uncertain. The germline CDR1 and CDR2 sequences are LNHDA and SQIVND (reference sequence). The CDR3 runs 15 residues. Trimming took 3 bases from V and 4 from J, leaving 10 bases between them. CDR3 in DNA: TGTGCCAGTAGTATGAAGGGATCCGGGGCCAACGTCCTGACTTTC. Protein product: CASSMKGSGANVLTF.

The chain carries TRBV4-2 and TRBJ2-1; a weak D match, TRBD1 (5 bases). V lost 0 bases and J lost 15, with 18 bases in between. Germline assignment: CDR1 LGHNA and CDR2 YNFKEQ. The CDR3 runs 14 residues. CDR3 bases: TGTGCCAGCAGCCAAGACTCAGGCAGGGATAGGGGGTTCTTC. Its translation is CASSQDSGRDRGFF.

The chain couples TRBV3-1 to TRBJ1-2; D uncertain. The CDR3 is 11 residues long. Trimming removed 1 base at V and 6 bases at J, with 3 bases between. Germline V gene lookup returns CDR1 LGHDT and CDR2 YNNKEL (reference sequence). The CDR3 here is CASSQVNGYTF. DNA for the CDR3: TGTGCCAGCAGCCAAGTAAATGGCTACACCTTC.

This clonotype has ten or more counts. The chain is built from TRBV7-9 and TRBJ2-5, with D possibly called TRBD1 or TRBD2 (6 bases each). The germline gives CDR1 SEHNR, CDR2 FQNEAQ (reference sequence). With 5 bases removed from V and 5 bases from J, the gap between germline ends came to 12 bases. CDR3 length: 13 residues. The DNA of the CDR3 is TGTGCCAGCAGCGGAACAGGGAGGGAGACCCAGTACTTC. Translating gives CASSGTGRETQYF.

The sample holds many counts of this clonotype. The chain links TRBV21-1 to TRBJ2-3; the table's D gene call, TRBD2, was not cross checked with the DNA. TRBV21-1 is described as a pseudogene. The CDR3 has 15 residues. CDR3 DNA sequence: TGTGCCAGCAGCGCGCCTAGCGGAAGCACAGATACGCAGTATTTT. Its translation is CASSAPSGSTDTQYF.